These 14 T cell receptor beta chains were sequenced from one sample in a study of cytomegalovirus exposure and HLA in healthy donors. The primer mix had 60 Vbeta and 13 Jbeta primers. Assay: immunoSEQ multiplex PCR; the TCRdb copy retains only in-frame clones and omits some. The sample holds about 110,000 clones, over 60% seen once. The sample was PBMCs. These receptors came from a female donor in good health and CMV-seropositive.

For the CDR3, the DNA is TGTGCCAGCAGCGTACAACAGGGGATTGGGGAAAAACTGTTTTTT. It translates to CASSVQQGIGEKLFF. The genes are TRBV9 and TRBJ1-4; the match to TRBD1 covers 7 bases. V trimming: 1 base; J trimming: 8 bases; junction bases outside the gene matches: 8. Germline CDR1 and CDR2: SGDLS and YYNGEE. The CDR3 consists of 15 residues.

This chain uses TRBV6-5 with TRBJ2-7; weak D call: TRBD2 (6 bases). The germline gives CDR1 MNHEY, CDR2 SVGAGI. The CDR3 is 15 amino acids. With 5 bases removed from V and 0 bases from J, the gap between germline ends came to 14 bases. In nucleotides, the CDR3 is TGTGCCAGCAGTATCGCGGGGATAGACTCCTACGAGCAGTACTTC. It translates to CASSIAGIDSYEQYF.

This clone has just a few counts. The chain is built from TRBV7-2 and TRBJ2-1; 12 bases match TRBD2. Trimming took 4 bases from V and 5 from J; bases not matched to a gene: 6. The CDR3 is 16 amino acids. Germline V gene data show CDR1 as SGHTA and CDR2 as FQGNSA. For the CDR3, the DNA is TGTGCCAGCAGCTCCGCTAGCGGGGGGGCAGACAATGAGCAGTTCTTC. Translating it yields CASSSASGGADNEQFF.

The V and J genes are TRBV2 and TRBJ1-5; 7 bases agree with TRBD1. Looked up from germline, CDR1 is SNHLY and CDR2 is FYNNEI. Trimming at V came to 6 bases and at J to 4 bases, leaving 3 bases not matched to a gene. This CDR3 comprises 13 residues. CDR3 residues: CASRGTVNQPQHF. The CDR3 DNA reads TGTGCCAGCAGGGGGACAGTGAATCAGCCCCAGCATTTT.

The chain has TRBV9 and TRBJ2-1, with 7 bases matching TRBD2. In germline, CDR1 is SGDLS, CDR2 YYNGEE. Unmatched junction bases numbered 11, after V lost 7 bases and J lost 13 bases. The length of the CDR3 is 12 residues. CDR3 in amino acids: CASSGTPGLQFF. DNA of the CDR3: TGTGCCAGCTCCGGAACCCCGGGACTACAGTTCTTC.

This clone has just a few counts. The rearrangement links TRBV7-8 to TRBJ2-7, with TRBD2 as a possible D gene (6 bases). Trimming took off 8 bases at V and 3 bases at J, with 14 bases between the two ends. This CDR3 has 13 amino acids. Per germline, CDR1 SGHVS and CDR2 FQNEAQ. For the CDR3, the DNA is TGTGCCAGCGCGGGACCCCTAAACTACGAGCAGTACTTC. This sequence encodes CASAGPLNYEQYF.

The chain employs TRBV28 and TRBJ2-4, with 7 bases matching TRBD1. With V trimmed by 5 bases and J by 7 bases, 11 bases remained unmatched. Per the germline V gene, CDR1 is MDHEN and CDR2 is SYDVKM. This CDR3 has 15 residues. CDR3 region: CASSPEGRGHNIQYF. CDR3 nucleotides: TGTGCCAGCAGTCCTGAGGGAAGGGGGCATAACATTCAGTACTTC.

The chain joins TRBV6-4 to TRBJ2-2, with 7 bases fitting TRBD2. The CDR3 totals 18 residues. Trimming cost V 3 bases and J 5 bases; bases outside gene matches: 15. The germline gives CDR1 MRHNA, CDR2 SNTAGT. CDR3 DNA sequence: TGTGCCAGCAGTGAAAGACCGACTATTGGCGGGAGAACCGGGGAGCTGTTTTTT. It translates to CASSERPTIGGRTGELFF.

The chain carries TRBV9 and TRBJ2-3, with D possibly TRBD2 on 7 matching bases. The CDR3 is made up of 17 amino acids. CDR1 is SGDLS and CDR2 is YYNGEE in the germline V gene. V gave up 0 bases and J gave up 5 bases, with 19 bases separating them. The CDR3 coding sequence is TGTGCCAGCAGCGTAGCTATAGGGGGGGGGCCTCAAGATACGCAGTATTTT. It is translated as CASSVAIGGGPQDTQYF.

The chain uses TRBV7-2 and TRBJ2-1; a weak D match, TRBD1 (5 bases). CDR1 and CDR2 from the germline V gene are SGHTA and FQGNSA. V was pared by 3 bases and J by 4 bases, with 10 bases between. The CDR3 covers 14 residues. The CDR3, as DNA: TGTGCCAGCAGCTTCCGACAGACGTACAATGAGCAGTTCTTC. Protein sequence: CASSFRQTYNEQFF. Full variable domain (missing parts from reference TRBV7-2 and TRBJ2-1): GAGVSQSPSNKVTEKGKDVELRCDPISGHTALYWYRQSLGQGLEFLIYFQGNSAPDKSGLPSDRFSAERTGGSVSTLTIQRTQQEDSAVYLCASSFRQTYNEQFFGPGTRLTVL.

CDR3 amino acids: CASSGRGDTDTQYF. The DNA of the CDR3 is TGCGCCAGCAGCGGGAGGGGGGACACAGATACGCAGTATTTT. The V call is TRBV5-1, the J call TRBJ2-3; a weak D match, TRBD2 (7 bases). The CDR3 loop spans 14 amino acids. In germline, CDR1 is SGHRS, CDR2 YFSETQ. V lost 4 bases to trimming and J lost 2 bases, with 11 bases between them.

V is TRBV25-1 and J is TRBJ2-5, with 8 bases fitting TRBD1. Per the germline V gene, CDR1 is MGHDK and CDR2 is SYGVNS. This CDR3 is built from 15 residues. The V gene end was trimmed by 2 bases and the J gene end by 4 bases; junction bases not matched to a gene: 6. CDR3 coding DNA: TGTGCCAGCAGTGAAATGGACAGGGTAGGAGAGACCCAGTACTTC. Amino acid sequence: CASSEMDRVGETQYF.

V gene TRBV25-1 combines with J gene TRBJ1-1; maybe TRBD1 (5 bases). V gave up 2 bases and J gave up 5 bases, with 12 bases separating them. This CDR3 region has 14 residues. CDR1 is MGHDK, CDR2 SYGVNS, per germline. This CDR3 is CASSEPGGWTEAFF. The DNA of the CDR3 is TGTGCCAGCAGTGAACCCGGGGGTTGGACTGAAGCTTTCTTT.

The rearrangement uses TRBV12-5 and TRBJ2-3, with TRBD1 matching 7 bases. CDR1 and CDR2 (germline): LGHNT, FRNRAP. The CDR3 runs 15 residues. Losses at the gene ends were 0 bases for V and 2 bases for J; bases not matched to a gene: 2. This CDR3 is CASGLVGGLTDTQYF. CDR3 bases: TGTGCTAGTGGTTTGGTAGGGGGCCTCACAGATACGCAGTATTTT.